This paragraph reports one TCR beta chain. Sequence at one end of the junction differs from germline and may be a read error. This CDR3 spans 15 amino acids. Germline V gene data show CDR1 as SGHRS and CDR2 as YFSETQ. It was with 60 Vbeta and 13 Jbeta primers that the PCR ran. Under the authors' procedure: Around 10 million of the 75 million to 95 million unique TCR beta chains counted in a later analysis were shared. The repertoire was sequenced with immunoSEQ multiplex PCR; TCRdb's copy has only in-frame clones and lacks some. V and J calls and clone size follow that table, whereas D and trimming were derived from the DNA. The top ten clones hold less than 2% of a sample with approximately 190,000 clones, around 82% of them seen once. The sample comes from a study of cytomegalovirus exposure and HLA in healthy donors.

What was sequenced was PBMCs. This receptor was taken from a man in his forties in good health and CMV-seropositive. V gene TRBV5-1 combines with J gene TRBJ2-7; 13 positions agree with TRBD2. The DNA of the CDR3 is TGCGCCAGCAGCCTAGGGACTAGCGGGACCCACGAGCAGAACTTC. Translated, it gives CASSLGTSGTHEQNF.